This T cell receptor beta chain was captured in a study of blood T cells in healthy people across ages. The table lists this clonotype with a few counts. Next came a second PCR, run for about 6 to 12 cycles, which used a sample-barcoded 5' primer along with a J-beta primer mix. CDR3-containing paired-end reads numbering at least 2.5 million came from each sample. TCRdb itself ran the 5' RACE reads through MiXCR, one entry per CDR3 protein. The repertoire has approximately 810,000 distinct CDR3 sequences, approximately 35% of them found once; the top ten carry 13%. CDR1 and CDR2 from the germline V gene are SGHRS and YFSETQ. Trimming cost V 5 bases and J 5 bases; bases outside gene matches: 9. The CDR3 covers 14 residues.

The chain has TRBV5-1 and TRBJ2-5; TRBD1 agrees at 7 bases. The sample taken for sequencing was blood. The sequence was obtained from a man aged 18-30 years in good health. The CDR3 protein is CASSLGQVRETQYF. CDR3 coding DNA: TGCGCCAGCAGTCTCGGACAGGTTAGGGAGACCCAGTACTTC.